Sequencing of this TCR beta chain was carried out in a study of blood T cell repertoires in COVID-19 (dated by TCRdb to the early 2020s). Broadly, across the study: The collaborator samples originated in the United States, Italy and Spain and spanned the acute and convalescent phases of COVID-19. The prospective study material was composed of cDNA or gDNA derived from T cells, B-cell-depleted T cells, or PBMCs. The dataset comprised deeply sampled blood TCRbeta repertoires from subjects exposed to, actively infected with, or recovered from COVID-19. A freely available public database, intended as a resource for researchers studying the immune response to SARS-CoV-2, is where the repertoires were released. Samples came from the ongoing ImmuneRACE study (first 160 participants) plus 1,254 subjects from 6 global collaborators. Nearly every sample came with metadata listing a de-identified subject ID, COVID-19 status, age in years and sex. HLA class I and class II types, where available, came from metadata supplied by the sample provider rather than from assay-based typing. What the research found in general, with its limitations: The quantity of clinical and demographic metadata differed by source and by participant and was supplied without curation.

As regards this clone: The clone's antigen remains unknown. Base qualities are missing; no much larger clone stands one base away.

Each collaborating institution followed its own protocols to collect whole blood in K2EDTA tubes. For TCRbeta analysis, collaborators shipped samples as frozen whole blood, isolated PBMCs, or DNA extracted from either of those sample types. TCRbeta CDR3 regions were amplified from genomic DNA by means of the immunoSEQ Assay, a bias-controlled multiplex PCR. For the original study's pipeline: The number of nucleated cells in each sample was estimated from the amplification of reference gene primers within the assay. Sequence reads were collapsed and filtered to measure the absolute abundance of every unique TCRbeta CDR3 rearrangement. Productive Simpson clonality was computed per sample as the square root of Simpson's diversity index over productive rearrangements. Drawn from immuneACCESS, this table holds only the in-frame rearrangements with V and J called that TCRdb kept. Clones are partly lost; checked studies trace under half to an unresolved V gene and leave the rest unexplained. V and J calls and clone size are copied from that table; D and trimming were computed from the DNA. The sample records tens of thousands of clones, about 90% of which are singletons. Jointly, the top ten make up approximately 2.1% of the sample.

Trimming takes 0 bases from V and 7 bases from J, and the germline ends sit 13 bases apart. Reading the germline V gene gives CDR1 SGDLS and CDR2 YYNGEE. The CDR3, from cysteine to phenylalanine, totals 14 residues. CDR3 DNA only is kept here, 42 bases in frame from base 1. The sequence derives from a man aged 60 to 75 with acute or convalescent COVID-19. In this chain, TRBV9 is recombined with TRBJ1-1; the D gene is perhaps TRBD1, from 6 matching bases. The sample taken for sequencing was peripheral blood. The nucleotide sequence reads TGTGCCAGCAGCGTAGGACAGGTTAAAGGTGAAGCTTTCTTT. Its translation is CASSVGQVKGEAFF.